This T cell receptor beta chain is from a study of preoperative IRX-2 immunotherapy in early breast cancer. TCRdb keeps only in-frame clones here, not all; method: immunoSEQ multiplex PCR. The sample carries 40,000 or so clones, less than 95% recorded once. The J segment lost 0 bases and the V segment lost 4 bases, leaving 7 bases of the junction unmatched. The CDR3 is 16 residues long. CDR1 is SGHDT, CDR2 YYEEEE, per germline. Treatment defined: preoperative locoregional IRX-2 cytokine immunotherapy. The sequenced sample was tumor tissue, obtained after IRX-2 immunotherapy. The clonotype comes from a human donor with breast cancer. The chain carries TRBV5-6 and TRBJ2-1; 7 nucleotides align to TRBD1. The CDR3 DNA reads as TGTGCCAGCAGCCCCACAGGGGCTAGCTCCTACAATGAGCAGTTCTTC. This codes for CASSPTGASSYNEQFF.